Listed below are T cell receptor beta chains from one sample, sequenced in a study of blood T cells in healthy people across ages. TCRdb used MiXCR to reprocess the 5' RACE reads, holding one entry per CDR3 protein. The sample holds about a million distinct CDR3 sequences, about 53% seen once. Sequenced material: blood. These receptors all stem from a woman aged 55-69 years in good health. CDR3s include the opening cysteine and the closing phenylalanine or tryptophan. The D gene is left open where the match is weak. Where a row states a size, it is once, few, many or the class of an expanded clone; other rows omit it.

>TRBV18|TRBJ1-1|-|-
CASSRSTAAEAFF
TGTGCCAGCTCACGGTCGACAGCGGCTGAAGCTTTCTTT
>TRBV11-2|TRBJ2-5|-|TRBD2
CASSSPAGGSSKQYF
TGTGCCAGCAGCTCCCCGGCGGGGGGCAGTTCAAAGCAGTACTTC
>TRBV29-1|TRBJ2-7|many|-
CSVKTRNTYEQYF
TGCAGCGTGAAGACCAGAAACACCTACGAGCAGTACTTC
>TRBV20-1|TRBJ1-6|-|-
CSASRVSSYNSPLHF
TGCAGTGCTAGTAGGGTCAGCTCCTATAATTCACCCCTCCACTTT
>TRBV30|TRBJ2-5|-|-
CAWRGPETQYF
TGTGCCTGGAGAGGCCCAGAGACCCAGTACTTC
>TRBV12-3/TRBV12-4|TRBJ2-7|few|-
CASRYRLEQQYF
TGTGCCAGCAGATATCGACTAGAACAGCAGTACTTC
>TRBV20-1|TRBJ1-5|-|TRBD1
CSAWDRGRNQPQHF
TGCAGTGCATGGGACAGGGGCCGTAATCAGCCCCAGCATTTT
>TRBV5-1|TRBJ2-7|-|TRBD2
CASSTGLGNYEQYF
TGCGCCAGCAGCACGGGACTAGGAAACTACGAGCAGTACTTC
>TRBV10-3|TRBJ2-1|-|-
CAISESTTFNEQFF
TGTGCCATCAGTGAGTCGACTACTTTCAATGAGCAGTTCTTC
>TRBV20-1|TRBJ1-5|few|-
CSAPVGINSNQPQHF
TGCAGTGCTCCAGTCGGGATAAATAGCAATCAGCCCCAGCATTTT
>TRBV14|TRBJ2-1|few|-
CASSQLGPNEQFF
TGTGCCAGCAGCCAATTAGGGCCAAATGAGCAGTTCTTC
>TRBV9|TRBJ2-7|-|-
CASSEATGGSYEQYF
TGTGCCAGCAGCGAGGCCACTGGCGGATCCTACGAGCAGTACTTC
>TRBV20-1|TRBJ2-5|-|TRBD2
CSAATSGRSGEQYF
TGCAGTGCTGCAACTAGCGGGAGATCGGGGGAGCAGTACTTC
>TRBV13|TRBJ2-7|few|TRBD1
CASSQTGTGDYEQYF
TGTGCCAGCAGCCAAACCGGGACAGGGGACTACGAGCAGTACTTC
>TRBV9|TRBJ2-3|-|-
CASSAPSPDTQYF
TGTGCCAGCAGCGCTCCTAGCCCAGATACGCAGTATTTT
>TRBV18|TRBJ2-1|-|-
CASSQVPRSEQFF
TGTGCCAGCTCACAAGTTCCTCGTTCTGAGCAGTTCTTC
>TRBV18|TRBJ2-3|-|-
CASSPNPSTDTQYF
TGTGCCAGCTCACCAAACCCTAGCACAGATACGCAGTATTTT
>TRBV6-5|TRBJ2-7|-|-
CATGEGGDYEQYF
TGTGCCACCGGGGAAGGGGGGGACTACGAGCAGTACTTC
>TRBV12-3/TRBV12-4|TRBJ2-5|few|-
CASSLMVAEAQGTQYF
TGTGCCAGCAGTTTAATGGTAGCGGAGGCGCAAGGGACCCAGTACTTC
>TRBV3-1|TRBJ1-2|-|-
CASSQEGRQGFGYTF
TGTGCCAGCAGCCAAGAGGGGAGGCAGGGGTTTGGCTACACCTTC
>TRBV5-5|TRBJ2-7|-|-
CASSLVREYSEQYF
TGTGCCAGCAGCTTGGTCAGGGAGTATTCCGAGCAGTACTTC
>TRBV12-3/TRBV12-4|TRBJ1-2|few|TRBD1
CASSSPTGRANYGYTF
TGTGCCAGCAGTTCCCCGACAGGGAGAGCTAACTATGGCTACACCTTC
>TRBV5-1|TRBJ2-1|once|-
CASGDQGAYNEQFF
TGCGCCAGCGGGGATCAAGGTGCCTACAATGAGCAGTTCTTC
>TRBV7-6|TRBJ2-7|few|-
CASSQSSPGSYEQYF
TGTGCCAGCAGCCAAAGTTCCCCTGGGTCCTACGAGCAGTACTTC
>TRBV4-3|TRBJ2-2|-|-
CASSPGAVRLGELFF
TGCGCCAGCAGCCCAGGGGCAGTGAGGTTGGGGGAGCTGTTTTTT
>TRBV20-1|TRBJ1-1|-|-
CSARKRQMNTEAFF
TGCAGTGCTAGAAAGAGACAGATGAACACTGAAGCTTTCTTT
>TRBV20-1|TRBJ2-3|few|-
CSASEGFGRDTQYF
TGCAGTGCTAGCGAGGGATTTGGGAGAGATACGCAGTATTTT
>TRBV19|TRBJ2-1|-|-
CASSIDANRKTNEQFF
TGTGCCAGTAGTATAGATGCGAACAGAAAAACCAATGAGCAGTTCTTC
>TRBV3-1|TRBJ2-3|few|-
CASSQEGRSTTDTQYF
TGTGCCAGCAGCCAAGAGGGTAGGAGTACAACAGATACGCAGTATTTT